This T cell receptor (beta chain) came from a study of blood T cell repertoires in COVID-19. Study-level information: Acute and convalescent COVID-19 specimens originated in the United States, Italy and Spain. T cells, B-cell-depleted T cells, or PBMCs provided the cDNA or gDNA that served as material.

Living in 24 US areas, the participants were between about 18 and 100 years of age. This clone appeared a single time. In the original workflow: Amplification of reference gene primers was used by the study to estimate nucleated cell counts. Sequencing used immunoSEQ multiplex PCR; TCRdb keeps in-frame clones, though not all of them. V, J and clone size reflect that table, while D and trimming were determined from the DNA. The sample consists of 300,000 to 450,000 clones, roughly 86% of them appearing once. V lost 3 bases, J lost 5 bases, and 6 bases stayed unmatched. The CDR3 is 15 amino acids. Germline V gene sequence: CDR1 LGHNA, CDR2 YNFKEQ.

Sequencing was carried out using PBMCs or T cells enriched from blood (not recorded which). The receptor was isolated from a middle-aged man in a cohort exposed to, infected with or recovered from COVID-19 (not recorded which). The V call is TRBV4-2, the J call TRBJ1-1; 10 bases are a match to TRBD1. CDR3 sequence (DNA): TGTGCCAGCAGCCAGCGGGACAGGGGTTTTACTGAAGCTTTCTTT. It is translated as CASSQRDRGFTEAFF.